What follows are 23 T cell receptor beta chains derived from one specimen sequenced in a study of cytotoxic CD8 clonotypes in ibrutinib-treated CLL (dated by TCRdb to the early 2020s). In the paper's terms, the time point label means: progressive disease on ibrutinib. Receptors were amplified or captured by the immunoSEQ multiplex PCR assay. TCRdb took over this immuneACCESS table, retaining in-frame rearrangements with V and J assigned. Such tables are incomplete; in checked studies, under half of the missing clones stem from an unresolved V gene, and the remainder is unexplained. Here the sample has about 40,000 clones; under 80% occur a single time. The biggest ten clones account for around 10% of the sample. The sequencing here drew on PBMCs, taken at disease progression, from a patient treated with ibrutinib. All receptors come from a human donor with chronic lymphocytic leukemia.

The rearrangement links TRBV15 to TRBJ2-7; TRBD1 agrees at 7 bases. Germline V gene sequence: CDR1 LNHNV, CDR2 YYDKDF (reference sequence). This CDR3 region has 15 residues. Trimming cost V 1 base and J 4 bases; bases outside gene matches: 7. CDR3 loop: CATSRGTGGLYEQYF. CDR3 coding DNA: TGTGCCACCAGCAGAGGGACAGGAGGACTGTACGAGCAGTACTTC.

The genes are TRBV7-2 and TRBJ2-5, with TRBD2 as a possible D gene (6 bases). The V gene lost 5 bases and the J gene lost 2 bases, with 12 bases spanning the gap. Germline V gives CDR1 SGHTA, CDR2 FQGNSA. The CDR3 covers 14 residues. The CDR3 loop is CASSGSGLQETQYF. The DNA for the CDR3 is TGTGCCAGCAGCGGTAGCGGACTTCAAGAGACCCAGTACTTC. The entire variable domain, with the rest obtained from reference TRBV7-2 and TRBJ2-5, is as follows: GAGVSQSPSNKVTEKGKDVELRCDPISGHTALYWYRQSLGQGLEFLIYFQGNSAPDKSGLPSDRFSAERTGGSVSTLTIQRTQQEDSAVYLCASSGSGLQETQYFGPGTRLLVL.

The rearrangement links TRBV9 to TRBJ1-5; D is unresolved. From germline, CDR1 is SGDLS and CDR2 YYNGEE. The V end lost 0 bases, the J end lost 2 bases, and 6 bases lay between the germline ends. This CDR3 is 14 amino acids long. DNA for the CDR3: TGTGCCAGCAGCGTAGATGGTCGCAATCAGCCCCAGCATTTT. Its translation is CASSVDGRNQPQHF.

This chain connects TRBV5-1 to TRBJ2-3; D perhaps matches TRBD2 (5 bases). From germline, CDR1 is SGHRS and CDR2 YFSETQ. The CDR3 is 15 residues long. Between the trimmed V and J ends, which lost 0 bases and 0 bases, there was a span of 8 bases. Here the CDR3 reads CASSLGGGSTDTQYF. The CDR3 DNA follows: TGCGCCAGCAGCTTGGGTGGCGGGAGCACAGATACGCAGTATTTT.

In DNA form, the CDR3 reads TGTGCCAGCTTGTGGGGGAGTGGCGGCTACACCTTC. Its translation: CASLWGSGGYTF. This chain links TRBV2 with TRBJ1-2; possibly TRBD1 for D (5 bases). This CDR3 is built from 12 residues. Germline lookup yields CDR1 SNHLY and CDR2 FYNNEI. The V gene lost 8 bases and the J gene lost 8 bases, with 15 bases spanning the gap.

V is TRBV11-2 and J is TRBJ2-7; D possibly corresponds to TRBD1 (6 bases). Germline V CDR1 and CDR2: SGHAT, FQNNGV. This CDR3 has 18 amino acids. Trimming shortened V by 5 bases and J by 1 base, and 24 bases separated the two germline ends. This CDR3 is CASSQIARRGRGSYEQYF. The CDR3 DNA sequence: TGTGCCAGCAGCCAGATAGCCCGCCGCGGAAGGGGGTCCTACGAGCAGTACTTC.

This clone was picked up a small number of times. The chain combines TRBV11-2 with TRBJ1-3; 7 bases agree with TRBD1. Germline V gives CDR1 SGHAT, CDR2 FQNNGV. The CDR3 is 14 residues long. V trimming: 5 bases; J trimming: 2 bases; junction bases outside the gene matches: 3. The CDR3 here is CASSRGTAGNTIYF. CDR3 sequence (DNA): TGTGCCAGCAGCAGAGGGACAGCTGGAAACACCATATATTTT.

V usage is TRBV9 and J usage is TRBJ1-1; 8 bases match TRBD1. The CDR3 contains 15 residues. The junction had 8 bases not matched to a gene; V was cut back by 2 bases and J by 5 bases. CDR1 and CDR2 (germline): SGDLS, YYNGEE. CDR3 in amino acids: CASSVNADRATEAFF. The CDR3, as DNA: TGTGCCAGCAGCGTCAACGCGGACAGGGCTACTGAAGCTTTCTTT.

Written as DNA, the CDR3 is TGTGCCAGCGAAAGCCGACAGGGGATAGACATTCAGTACTTC. Translating it yields CASESRQGIDIQYF. This chain uses TRBV6-5 with TRBJ2-4; 8 positions match TRBD1. The V gene end was trimmed by 8 bases and the J gene end by 8 bases; junction bases not matched to a gene: 11. The CDR3 is made up of 14 amino acids. The germline gives CDR1 MNHEY, CDR2 SVGAGI.

This rearrangement joins TRBV4-1 to TRBJ2-7; 7 nucleotides align to TRBD1. The length of the CDR3 is 18 residues. V was clipped by 0 bases and J by 4 bases; unmatched bases: 15. Germline V lookup: CDR1 MGHRA, CDR2 YSYEKL. The CDR3 protein is CASSQEVDREGSRYEQYF. The DNA of the CDR3 is TGCGCCAGCAGCCAAGAAGTAGACAGGGAAGGGTCCAGATACGAGCAGTACTTC.

The chain employs TRBV7-8 and TRBJ2-1; D possibly corresponds to TRBD2 (6 bases). This CDR3 comprises 11 residues. The germline V and J ends were trimmed by 6 bases and 12 bases, with 12 bases remaining between them. Looked up from germline, CDR1 is SGHVS and CDR2 is FQNEAQ. The CDR3 bases are TGTGCCAGCAGTTCCGGGACTCCGCAGTTCTTC. Its protein is CASSSGTPQFF.

This clone appeared a few times. The chain has TRBV6-6 and TRBJ2-2; 7 bases are a match to TRBD2. CDR3 size: 16 residues. Germline V lookup: CDR1 MNHNY, CDR2 SVGAGI (reference sequence). Trimming took 3 bases from V and 5 from J; bases not matched to a gene: 9. This CDR3 reads CASSYGGGSGTGELFF. CDR3 bases: TGTGCCAGCAGTTATGGGGGAGGGAGTGGAACCGGGGAGCTGTTTTTT.

The CDR3 spells CASSSLGDPDTQYF. In DNA, the CDR3 is TGCGCCAGCAGCTCCTTGGGGGACCCAGATACGCAGTATTTT. V and J are TRBV5-1 and TRBJ2-3, with D possibly being TRBD1 or TRBD2 (5 bases each). Germline CDR1 is SGHRS and CDR2 is YFSETQ. The CDR3 length is 14 residues. V was shortened by 3 bases and J by 4 bases, with 12 bases between the two germline ends.

The chain joins TRBV7-9 to TRBJ2-3, with 7 positions matching TRBD2. This CDR3 has 15 residues. The V gene end was trimmed by 3 bases and the J gene end by 2 bases; junction bases not matched to a gene: 5. Germline-derived CDR1 and CDR2 are SEHNR and FQNEAQ (reference sequence). The CDR3 DNA reads TGTGCCAGCAGCTTCGGCCTAGCGGACACAGATACGCAGTATTTT. Encoded protein: CASSFGLADTDTQYF. The full variable domain, with the rest looked up from reference TRBV7-9 and TRBJ2-3, is DTGVSQNPRHKITKRGQNVTFRCDPISEHNRLYWYRQTLGQGPEFLTYFQNEAQLEKSRLLSDRFSAERPKGSFSTLEIQRTEQGDSAMYLCASSFGLADTDTQYFGPGTRLTVL.

The chain combines TRBV19 with TRBJ2-3; D is unclear. Trimming stripped 3 bases from V and 4 bases from J, with 5 bases between. CDR3 size: 12 residues. Germline V lookup: CDR1 LNHDA, CDR2 SQIVND (reference sequence). In nucleotides, the CDR3 is TGTGCCAGTAGTATCGCCGCAGATACGCAGTATTTT. Its translation: CASSIAADTQYF.

The chain couples TRBV6-5 to TRBJ2-2, with D possibly being TRBD1 or TRBD2 (5 bases each). The V gene lost 10 bases and the J gene lost 7 bases, with 19 bases spanning the gap. There are 14 residues in the CDR3. Germline CDR1 and CDR2: MNHEY and SVGAGI. The CDR3 loop is CATNRLTGNGELFF. The CDR3 DNA is TGTGCCACCAACAGGTTGACGGGAAACGGGGAGCTGTTTTTT.

V usage is TRBV5-4 and J usage is TRBJ2-7, with 9 bases lining up with TRBD2. The CDR3 has 14 residues. From germline, CDR1 is SGHNT and CDR2 YYREEE (reference sequence). With V trimmed by 3 bases and J by 6 bases, 7 bases remained unmatched. CDR3 in amino acids: CASSSGLATAEQYF. The CDR3 nucleotides are TGTGCCAGCAGCTCGGGACTAGCAACGGCCGAGCAGTACTTC.

The chain recombines TRBV4-2 with TRBJ1-1; D call uncertain. This CDR3 has 14 residues. The germline gives CDR1 LGHNA, CDR2 YNFKEQ. Trimming pared 0 bases from V and 1 base from J, leaving 6 bases between. The CDR3 nucleotides are TGTGCCAGCAGCCAAGATCGCCCGAACACTGAAGCTTTCTTT. The encoded protein is CASSQDRPNTEAFF.

The chain uses TRBV20-1 and TRBJ2-1; D is uncertain. Trimming removed 6 bases at V and 5 bases at J, with 5 bases between. CDR3 size: 10 residues. Per germline, CDR1 DFQATT and CDR2 SNEGSKA (reference sequence). For the CDR3, the DNA is TGCAGTGCCATTGACAATGAGCAGTTCTTC. It codes for CSAIDNEQFF.

V gene TRBV10-2 combines with J gene TRBJ2-7; no definite D call. This CDR3 region has 12 residues. Trimming removed 5 bases at V and 6 bases at J, with 11 bases between. Germline V gene data show CDR1 as WSHSY and CDR2 as SAAADI. The CDR3 loop is CASSSLGIEQYF. CDR3 nucleotide sequence: TGCGCCAGCAGTTCTCTTGGTATCGAGCAGTACTTC.

The rearrangement links TRBV19 to TRBJ2-1, with 13 bases identical to TRBD2. V lost 0 bases and J lost 7; bases outside the gene matches: 6. CDR3 length equals 17 residues. Looked up from germline, CDR1 is LNHDA and CDR2 is SQIVND (reference sequence). The DNA for the CDR3 is TGTGCCAGTAGTATAGAGGGGGGACTAGCGGGATGGAATGAGCAGTTCTTC. Protein product: CASSIEGGLAGWNEQFF.

This clone was counted between two and nine times. The chain has TRBV19 and TRBJ1-5; 7 bases fit TRBD1. Germline trimming cut 4 bases from V and 6 bases from J; bases unmatched to any gene: 3. The CDR3 is 13 amino acids. The germline CDR1 and CDR2 sequences are LNHDA and SQIVND (reference sequence). The CDR3 DNA reads TGTGCCAGTAGTACACAGGGGACTCAGCCCCAGCATTTT. Residues: CASSTQGTQPQHF.

The rearrangement uses TRBV5-1 and TRBJ2-3; 9 bases are a match to TRBD1. V was pared by 4 bases and J by 3 bases, with 12 bases of the junction left unmatched. The CDR3 runs 17 residues. The germline CDR1 and CDR2 sequences are SGHRS and YFSETQ. The CDR3 protein is CASSPSPGQGYTDTQYF. The CDR3 region has the DNA TGCGCCAGCAGCCCGTCTCCGGGACAGGGCTATACAGATACGCAGTATTTT.